This entry lists 7 T cell receptor beta chains sequenced from one sample in a study of monozygotic twins with cystic fibrosis. Produced via immunoSEQ multiplex PCR; TCRdb's table is partial and in-frame only. The repertoire holds some 33,000 clones, just over 90% seen once, with 0.15% to 0.2% in the top ten. The sample was blood. These receptors came from a boy aged 2 to 10 with cystic fibrosis.

The chain has TRBV19 and TRBJ1-1; D gene ambiguous. Germline V gene sequence: CDR1 LNHDA, CDR2 SQIVND (reference sequence). This CDR3 is built from 12 residues. Trimming removed 5 bases at V and 1 base at J, with 5 bases between. The CDR3 sequence: CASSAGNTEAFF. The CDR3 DNA follows: TGTGCCAGTAGTGCAGGGAACACTGAAGCTTTCTTT.

The V gene is TRBV18, the J gene TRBJ2-1; 9 positions agree with TRBD1. The J segment lost 5 bases and the V segment lost 3 bases, leaving 5 bases of the junction unmatched. The CDR3 is made up of 15 amino acids. Germline CDR1 is KGHSH and CDR2 is LQKENI. The CDR3 spells CASSPPGQGHNEQFF. The CDR3 DNA is TGTGCCAGCTCACCGCCTGGACAGGGGCACAATGAGCAGTTCTTC.

The rearrangement uses TRBV29-1 and TRBJ1-1; perhaps TRBD1 as D (5 bases). The CDR3 runs 14 residues. Deletions cut 4 bases from V and 1 base from J, with 13 bases between. Germline CDR1 reads SQVTM; CDR2 reads ANQGSEA. This chain's CDR3 is CSVGVRATNTEAFF. The CDR3 region has the DNA TGCAGCGTTGGCGTCAGGGCTACGAACACTGAAGCTTTCTTT.

The rearrangement uses TRBV25-1 and TRBJ1-1; D may be TRBD1 (6 bases). CDR3 size: 14 residues. Germline CDR1 MGHDK, CDR2 SYGVNS. V was pared by 6 bases and J by 0 bases, with 11 bases between. CDR3 in DNA: TGTGCCAGCAGAGGGGGGGTCATGAACACTGAAGCTTTCTTT. This translates into CASRGGVMNTEAFF.

Turning to this clone: Other nucleotide sequences in the sample specify the same CDR3. The CDR3: CASSIGQGGNQPQHF. CDR3 nucleotides: TGTGCCAGTAGCATCGGACAGGGGGGCAATCAGCCCCAGCATTTT. This chain connects TRBV19 to TRBJ1-5; the match to TRBD1 covers 10 bases. In germline, CDR1 is LNHDA, CDR2 SQIVND (reference sequence). This CDR3 has 15 residues. The ends lost 6 bases at V and 2 bases at J; junction bases unmatched: 4.

In this sample, this clone turned up once. V gene TRBV25-1 combines with J gene TRBJ1-1; D ambiguous. CDR1 MGHDK and CDR2 SYGVNS come from the germline V gene. V lost 5 bases, J lost 0 bases, and 13 bases lay in between. CDR3 length: 15 amino acids. CDR3 amino acids: CASSIKGEMNTEAFF. The DNA of the CDR3 is TGTGCCAGCAGTATAAAAGGAGAAATGAACACTGAAGCTTTCTTT.

V is TRBV9 and J is TRBJ2-1, with 9 bases aligning to TRBD1. The junction had 11 bases not matched to a gene; V was cut back by 0 bases and J by 4 bases. The CDR3 is made up of 18 amino acids. The germline V gene has CDR1 SGDLS and CDR2 YYNGEE. The CDR3 nucleotides read TGTGCCAGCAGCGTAGTTTGGGGGGGACAGGGAATTTACAATGAGCAGTTCTTC. Translating gives CASSVVWGGQGIYNEQFF.